Following are 5 T cell receptor beta chains from one sample sequenced in a study of cytomegalovirus exposure and HLA in healthy donors. Libraries were prepared by immunoSEQ multiplex PCR; TCRdb keeps only in-frame clonotypes and omits some of them. Among almost 200,000 clones listed, 80% to 85% were seen once. The sequenced material came from PBMCs. These TCRs come from a woman in her thirties in good health and CMV-seronegative.

The V call is TRBV15, the J call TRBJ2-5; D may be TRBD2 (5 bases). Trimming stripped 0 bases from V and 2 bases from J, with 19 bases between. CDR1 LNHNV and CDR2 YYDKDF come from the germline V gene (reference sequence). The CDR3 is 18 residues long. CDR3 protein: CATSRDPGKLARQETQYF. DNA of the CDR3: TGTGCCACCAGCAGAGATCCGGGGAAGTTAGCGAGGCAAGAGACCCAGTACTTC.

The V gene is TRBV5-1, the J gene TRBJ2-1; D may be TRBD2 (6 bases). The CDR3 is 15 amino acids. V shed 4 bases and J shed 0 bases, with 11 bases lying between them. The germline CDR1 and CDR2 sequences are SGHRS and YFSETQ. The CDR3 loop is CASSHRGSSYNEQFF. In DNA form, the CDR3 reads TGCGCCAGCAGCCACCGGGGGAGCTCCTACAATGAGCAGTTCTTC.

CDR3 sequence reads: CASSEGVAARGYTF. The DNA for the CDR3 is TGCGCCAGCAGTGAAGGAGTGGCGGCGCGGGGCTACACCTTC. The chain has TRBV10-1 and TRBJ1-2; the D is unclear. The CDR3 spans 14 residues. V gave up 3 bases and J gave up 8 bases, with 16 bases separating them. Germline V CDR1 and CDR2: WNHNN, SYGVQD (reference sequence).

The chain carries TRBV5-4 and TRBJ2-1, with 10 bases matching TRBD1. The V gene end was trimmed by 0 bases and the J gene end by 9 bases; junction bases not matched to a gene: 12. The CDR3 totals 17 residues. Looked up from germline, CDR1 is SGHNT and CDR2 is YYREEE (reference sequence). Written as DNA, the CDR3 is TGTGCCAGCAGCTTGGCCCAGACTTTGACAGGGGGCAGTGAGCAGTTCTTC. Its protein is CASSLAQTLTGGSEQFF.

The chain joins TRBV9 to TRBJ2-7; D gene uncertain. The CDR3 has 14 amino acids. Germline V lookup: CDR1 SGDLS, CDR2 YYNGEE. Deletions cut 3 bases from V and 3 bases from J, with 13 bases between. The CDR3, as DNA: TGTGCCAGCAGCGGACGAGACAATTACTACGAGCAGTACTTC. Translating gives CASSGRDNYYEQYF. Full variable domain (missing parts from reference TRBV9 and TRBJ2-7): DSGVTQTPKHLITATGQRVTLRCSPRSGDLSVYWYQQSLDQGLQFLIQYYNGEERAKGNILERFSAQQFPDLHSELNLSSLELGDSALYFCASSGRDNYYEQYFGPGTRLTVT.